This TCR beta chain was recovered during a study of identical twins. Through template switching, a universal primer site was introduced, and the cDNA contained unique molecular identifiers. One entry per CDR3 protein results from TCRdb running MiXCR on the 5' RACE reads. The sample has about 390,000 distinct CDR3 sequences, around 9% seen once. This clonotype appeared a few times. The CDR3 contains 15 residues. CDR1 is SGHAT and CDR2 is FQNNGV in the germline V gene. J lost 5 bases, V lost 5 bases, and 4 bases had no gene match. What was sequenced was naive T cells sorted from blood. This sequence originates from a woman aged 50 to 60 in good health. The rearrangement links TRBV11-2 to TRBJ2-1; 12 bases are a match to TRBD2. The CDR3 DNA is TGTGCCAGCAGCCGAGGGACTAGCGGGCACAATGAGCAGTTCTTC. Its translation is CASSRGTSGHNEQFF.